This TCR beta chain was recovered during a study of shared clonotypes between healthy human individuals. Study-level findings and limits: Generation probabilities were higher for clonotypes shared across all four sorted-subset donors than for unshared ones.

This clone has more than one count but fewer than ten. The antigen is not known. Clones were sequenced by immunoSEQ multiplex PCR, and TCRdb holds only the in-frame ones, with some missing. Altogether around 1.1 million clones are present, approximately 78% being singletons, with the ten largest covering 0.5% to 0.65%. Trimming removed 6 bases from V and 6 bases from J, with 22 bases in between. Germline V lookup: CDR1 MDHEN, CDR2 SYDVKM. The CDR3 spans 16 residues. The source material was memory CD4+ T cells from PBMCs. Subset indicated: CD45RA-negative fraction. The V gene is TRBV28, the J gene TRBJ2-3; either TRBD1 or TRBD2 may supply D (5 bases each). This clonotype was obtained from a man between 18 and 29 years old in good health. Some clones in this sample may be carry-over from other donors' samples. The CDR3 DNA sequence: TGTGCCAGCAGCCGCCCCGGAGTCGGGGCGAGCGATACGCAGTATTTT. Residues: CASSRPGVGASDTQYF.